This is a list of T cell receptor beta chains from one sample in a study of post-analysis software for immune sequencing data. TCRdb analysed the PCR reads with MiXCR anew, one entry per CDR3 protein. The sample consists of approximately 440,000 distinct CDR3 sequences, 45% of them appearing once. Sequencing used blood. Receptor source: a girl aged 10 to 17 with multiple sclerosis. Each CDR3 is given with its conserved first and last residue. Fields, in order: J gene, V gene, D gene, clone size, CDR3 DNA, CDR3 protein. A D gene is named only where the DNA matches it firmly. Clone size is shown for a subset of rows, as once, few, many or a class of expanded clone.

TRBJ2-1 | TRBV11-2 | NA | NA | TGTGCCAGCAGCTTACCATCCTACGATGAGCAGTTCTTC | CASSLPSYDEQFF
TRBJ2-5 | TRBV12-3/TRBV12-4 | NA | NA | TGTGCCACCCGAAGGGGGTCACAAGAGACCCAGTACTTC | CATRRGSQETQYF
TRBJ2-5 | TRBV29-1 | NA | NA | TGCAGCGTTGATAGGCAGGCGGGGGAGACCCAGTACTTC | CSVDRQAGETQYF
TRBJ2-3 | TRBV10-3 | NA | few | TGTGCCATCAGTGAGTTGGGGAGAAGCGGCACAGATACGCAGTATTTT | CAISELGRSGTDTQYF
TRBJ1-6 | TRBV6-5 | TRBD1 | NA | TGTGCCAGCAGTTACCAGGTACCACCGACAGGGGGGTTTCATTTACCCCTCCACTTT | CASSYQVPPTGGFHLPLHF
TRBJ1-1 | TRBV20-1 | NA | few | TGCAGTGCTAGTGGGTCGGGGAACACTGAAGCTTTCTTT | CSASGSGNTEAFF
TRBJ2-5 | TRBV5-1 | TRBD2 | NA | TGCGCCAGCTCACGGCTGGGGACTAGCGGGAAGGAGACCCAGTACTTC | CASSRLGTSGKETQYF
TRBJ2-1 | TRBV7-9 | TRBD2 | NA | TGTGCCAGCAGCCCGGGACTAGCGGGATCCCGGAATGAGCAGTTCTTC | CASSPGLAGSRNEQFF
TRBJ2-7 | TRBV20-1 | NA | few | TGCAGTGCTCTGACTTCCGAGACTAGCTCCTACGAGCAGTACTTC | CSALTSETSSYEQYF
TRBJ2-4 | TRBV12-3/TRBV12-4 | NA | NA | TGTGCCAGCAGTCCTAGGACAGCCTCAGAGCAGTACTTC | CASSPRTASEQYF
TRBJ2-1 | TRBV29-1 | NA | few | TGCAGCGTGAGGGGCAGGGCCAAGGATGAGCAGTTCTTC | CSVRGRAKDEQFF
TRBJ1-1 | TRBV11-2 | NA | NA | TGTGCCAGCAGCTTTAGTGGAGCAGGGGCGAACACTGAAGCTTTCTTT | CASSFSGAGANTEAFF
TRBJ2-1 | TRBV20-1 | TRBD2 | NA | TGCAGTGGCCACCCGTCTGGCGGGAGTGTTGCTGGTGAGCAGTTCTTC | CSGHPSGGSVAGEQFF
TRBJ2-7 | TRBV5-1 | NA | few | TGCGCCAGCAGCTTGGTAGCGTACGACGAGCAGTACTTC | CASSLVAYDEQYF
TRBJ1-1 | TRBV27 | TRBD1 | NA | TGTGCCAGCAGCACCGACAGGGCGGGAACTGAAGCTTTCTTT | CASSTDRAGTEAFF
TRBJ2-7 | TRBV6-2/TRBV6-3 | NA | NA | TGTGCCAGCTCCAAAGGGATCCCCTACGAGCAGTACTTC | CASSKGIPYEQYF
TRBJ1-5 | TRBV4-1 | NA | NA | TGCGCCAGCAGCCAAGGAGGTGGACCAGGGCAGCCCCAGCATTTT | CASSQGGGPGQPQHF
TRBJ2-7 | TRBV10-3 | TRBD1 | few | TGTGCCATCAGTGATGGTCAGGGGGCTTACGAGCAGTACTTC | CAISDGQGAYEQYF
TRBJ1-1 | TRBV20-1 | NA | few | TGCAGTGCTAGATCTTCGGGACGGATAAACACTGAAGCTTTCTTT | CSARSSGRINTEAFF
TRBJ2-7 | TRBV9 | TRBD2 | NA | TGTGCCAGCAGCGTAGCGCCGGGACTATCTTCATACGAGCAGTACTTC | CASSVAPGLSSYEQYF
TRBJ1-6 | TRBV4-3 | NA | NA | TGCGCCAGCAGCCAAGACTCAGGGAGGAATTCACCCCTCCACTTT | CASSQDSGRNSPLHF
TRBJ2-7 | TRBV13 | TRBD1 | NA | TGTGCCAGCAGCTCCACCTACCGGGACAGGGGGCCCTACGAGCAGTACTTC | CASSSTYRDRGPYEQYF
TRBJ2-1 | TRBV7-9 | TRBD2 | NA | TGTGCCAGCAGCCCCGGACTAGCGGTGAACAATGAGCAGTTCTTC | CASSPGLAVNNEQFF
TRBJ2-5 | TRBV7-2 | NA | few | TGTGCCAGCAGCATCACTCCCAGAGAGACCCAGTACTTC | CASSITPRETQYF
TRBJ2-3 | TRBV5-1 | NA | NA | TGCGCCAGCAGCATTGCAGACCGCACAGATACGCAGTATTTT | CASSIADRTDTQYF
TRBJ2-7 | TRBV7-2 | NA | once | TGTGCCAGCAGAGACCGGGACGGACTAAAAGCGGGCGCCTACGAGCAGTACTTC | CASRDRDGLKAGAYEQYF
TRBJ2-2 | TRBV29-1 | NA | NA | TGCAGCGCCGCACCCCAGGGCACGAACACCGGGGAGCTGTTTTTT | CSAAPQGTNTGELFF
TRBJ1-1 | TRBV9 | NA | NA | TGTGCCAGCAGCGTTATCCAGGGTGAAGCTTTCTTT | CASSVIQGEAFF
TRBJ2-7 | TRBV20-1 | NA | few | TGCAGTGCTCGAGTCGGGGACACCCACGAGCAGTACTTC | CSARVGDTHEQYF
TRBJ2-3 | TRBV6-6 | NA | few | TGTGCCAGCAGTTACTCGAAAGCGGCTAGCACAGATACGCAGTATTTT | CASSYSKAASTDTQYF
TRBJ2-7 | TRBV29-1 | TRBD1 | NA | TGCAGCGCCGGACAGGGGGGACGTTCATACGAGCAGTACTTC | CSAGQGGRSYEQYF
TRBJ1-2 | TRBV29-1 | NA | NA | TGCAGCGTTGAAGATCGGGCGACAGTTAAGGGTGGCTACACCTTC | CSVEDRATVKGGYTF
TRBJ2-3 | TRBV27 | NA | NA | TGTGCCAGCAGTCGGGGCGGAGATACGCAGTATTTT | CASSRGGDTQYF
TRBJ2-5 | TRBV13 | NA | NA | TGTGCCAGCAGCTTTACTAGACAAGAGACCCAGTACTTC | CASSFTRQETQYF
TRBJ1-2 | TRBV27 | NA | NA | TGTGCCAGCAGTCCCCTGGACCGGACCTATGGCTACACCTTC | CASSPLDRTYGYTF
TRBJ2-7 | TRBV29-1 | NA | few | TGCAGCGTTCGGACCAGGCCCTACGAGCAGTACTTC | CSVRTRPYEQYF
TRBJ2-1 | TRBV4-1 | TRBD1 | few | TGCGCCAGCAGCCAACCGGACAGGGCAAACTACAATGAGCAGTTCTTC | CASSQPDRANYNEQFF
TRBJ1-1 | TRBV29-1 | NA | few | TGCAGCGTTGAACCGGGTCAGCGTGGCGCTGAAGCTTTCTTT | CSVEPGQRGAEAFF
TRBJ2-5 | TRBV12-3/TRBV12-4 | TRBD2 | NA | TGTGCCAGCAGTTTACATGCTAGCGGAAGGGAGACCCAGTACTTC | CASSLHASGRETQYF
TRBJ2-3 | TRBV7-8 | NA | NA | TGTGCCAGCAGCTTCAGCCGATTCCAAGGAACAGATACGCAGTATTTT | CASSFSRFQGTDTQYF